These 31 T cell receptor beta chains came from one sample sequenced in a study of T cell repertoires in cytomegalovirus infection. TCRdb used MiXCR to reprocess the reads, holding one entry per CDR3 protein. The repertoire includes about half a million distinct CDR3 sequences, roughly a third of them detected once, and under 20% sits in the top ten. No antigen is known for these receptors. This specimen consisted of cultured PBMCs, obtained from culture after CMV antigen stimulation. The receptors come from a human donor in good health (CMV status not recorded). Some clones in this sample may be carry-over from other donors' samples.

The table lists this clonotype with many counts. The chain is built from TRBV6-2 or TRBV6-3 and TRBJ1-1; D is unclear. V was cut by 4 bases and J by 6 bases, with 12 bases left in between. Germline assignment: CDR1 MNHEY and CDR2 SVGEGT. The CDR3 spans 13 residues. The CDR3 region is CASSLMVSPEAFF. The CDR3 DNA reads TGTGCCAGCAGTTTGATGGTATCTCCTGAAGCTTTCTTT.

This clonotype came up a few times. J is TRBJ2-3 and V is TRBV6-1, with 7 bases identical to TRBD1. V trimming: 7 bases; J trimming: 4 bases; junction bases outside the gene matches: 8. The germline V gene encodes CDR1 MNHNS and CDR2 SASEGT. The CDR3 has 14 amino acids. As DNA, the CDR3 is TGTGCCAGCATCGACGACAGGGTACCAGATACGCAGTATTTT. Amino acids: CASIDDRVPDTQYF.

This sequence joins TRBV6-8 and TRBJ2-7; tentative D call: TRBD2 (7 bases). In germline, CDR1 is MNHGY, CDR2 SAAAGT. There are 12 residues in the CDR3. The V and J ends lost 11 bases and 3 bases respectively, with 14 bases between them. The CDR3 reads CAAKGGDYEQYV. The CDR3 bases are TGTGCCGCAAAAGGGGGGGACTACGAGCAGTACGTC.

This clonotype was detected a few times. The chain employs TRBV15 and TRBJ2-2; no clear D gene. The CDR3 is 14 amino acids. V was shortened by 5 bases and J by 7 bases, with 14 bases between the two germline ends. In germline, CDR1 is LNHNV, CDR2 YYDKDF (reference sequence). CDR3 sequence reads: CATSWKRSGGELFF. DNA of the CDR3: TGTGCCACCAGCTGGAAGAGATCAGGCGGGGAGCTGTTTTTT.

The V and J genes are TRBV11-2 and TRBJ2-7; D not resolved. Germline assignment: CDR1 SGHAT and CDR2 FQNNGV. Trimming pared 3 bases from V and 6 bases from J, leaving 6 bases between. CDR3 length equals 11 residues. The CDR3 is CASSLPGEQYF. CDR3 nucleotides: TGTGCCAGCAGCTTGCCGGGCGAGCAGTACTTC.

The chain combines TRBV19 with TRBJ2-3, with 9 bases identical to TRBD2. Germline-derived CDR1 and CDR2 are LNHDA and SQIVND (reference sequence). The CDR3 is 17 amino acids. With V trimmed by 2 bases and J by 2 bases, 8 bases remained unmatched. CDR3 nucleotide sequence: TGTGCCAGTAGTATATCAGCCGGGACTAGCTTCACAGATACGCAGTATTTT. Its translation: CASSISAGTSFTDTQYF.

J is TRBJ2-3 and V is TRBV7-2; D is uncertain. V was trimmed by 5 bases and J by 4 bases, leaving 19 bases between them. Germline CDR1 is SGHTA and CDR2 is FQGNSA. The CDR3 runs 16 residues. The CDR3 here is CASSGSSRRAADTQYF. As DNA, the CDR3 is TGTGCCAGCAGCGGTAGTAGCAGAAGGGCAGCAGATACGCAGTATTTT.

CDR3 residues: CASSQEGAGANVLTF. The CDR3 DNA is TGCGCCAGCAGCCAAGAGGGTGCTGGGGCCAACGTCCTGACTTTC. V is TRBV4-3 and J is TRBJ2-6; D remains unclear. The CDR3 totals 15 residues. Trimming removed 0 bases at V and 2 bases at J, with 5 bases between. CDR1 LGHNA and CDR2 YSLEER come from the germline V gene.

CDR3 protein: CASSQRYRRYQETQYF. The CDR3 nucleotides are TGTGCCAGCAGCCAACGTTACCGCCGTTACCAAGAGACCCAGTACTTC. The gene calls are TRBV3-1 and TRBJ2-5; D unresolved. From germline, CDR1 is LGHDT and CDR2 YNNKEL (reference sequence). Trimming took off 2 bases at V and 0 bases at J, with 13 bases between the two ends. The CDR3 extends over 16 amino acids.

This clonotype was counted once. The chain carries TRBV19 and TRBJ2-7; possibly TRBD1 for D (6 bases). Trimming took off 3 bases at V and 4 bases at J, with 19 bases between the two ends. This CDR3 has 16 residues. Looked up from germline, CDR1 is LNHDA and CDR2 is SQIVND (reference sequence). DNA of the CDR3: TGTGCCAGTAGTATCGTAAAGGGGACACCAGGATACGAGCAGTACTTC. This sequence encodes CASSIVKGTPGYEQYF.

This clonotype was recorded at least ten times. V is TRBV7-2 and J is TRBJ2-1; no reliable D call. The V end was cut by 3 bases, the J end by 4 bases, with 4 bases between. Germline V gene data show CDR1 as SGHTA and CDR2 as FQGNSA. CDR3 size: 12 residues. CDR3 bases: TGTGCCAGCAGCTTGCGATACAATGAGCAGTTCTTC. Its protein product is CASSLRYNEQFF.

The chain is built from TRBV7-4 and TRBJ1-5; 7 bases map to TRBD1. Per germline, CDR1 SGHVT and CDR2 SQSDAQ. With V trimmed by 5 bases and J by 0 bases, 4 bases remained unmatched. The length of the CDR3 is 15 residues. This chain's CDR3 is CASSQQGYSNQPQHF. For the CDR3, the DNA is TGTGCCAGCAGCCAACAGGGGTATAGCAATCAGCCCCAGCATTTT.

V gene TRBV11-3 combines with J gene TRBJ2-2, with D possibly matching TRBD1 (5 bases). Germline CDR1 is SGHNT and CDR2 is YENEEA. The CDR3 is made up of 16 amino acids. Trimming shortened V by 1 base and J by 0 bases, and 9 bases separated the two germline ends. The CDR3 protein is CASSLGGGTNTGELFF. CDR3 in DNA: TGTGCCAGCAGCTTAGGGGGCGGTACGAACACCGGGGAGCTGTTTTTT.

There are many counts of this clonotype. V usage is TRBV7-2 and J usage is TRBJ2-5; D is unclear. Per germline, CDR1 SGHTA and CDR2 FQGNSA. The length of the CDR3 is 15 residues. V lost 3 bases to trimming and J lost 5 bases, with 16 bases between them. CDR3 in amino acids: CASSFRLEGFETQYF. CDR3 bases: TGTGCCAGCAGCTTTCGGCTAGAAGGGTTTGAGACCCAGTACTTC. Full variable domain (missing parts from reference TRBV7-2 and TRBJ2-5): GAGVSQSPSNKVTEKGKDVELRCDPISGHTALYWYRQSLGQGLEFLIYFQGNSAPDKSGLPSDRFSAERTGGSVSTLTIQRTQQEDSAVYLCASSFRLEGFETQYFGPGTRLLVL.

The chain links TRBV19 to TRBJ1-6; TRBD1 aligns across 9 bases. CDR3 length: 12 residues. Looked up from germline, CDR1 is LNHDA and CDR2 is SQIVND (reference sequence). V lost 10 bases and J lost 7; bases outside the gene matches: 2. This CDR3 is CAIGTGNSPLHF. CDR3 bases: TGTGCCATCGGGACAGGGAATTCACCCCTCCACTTT.

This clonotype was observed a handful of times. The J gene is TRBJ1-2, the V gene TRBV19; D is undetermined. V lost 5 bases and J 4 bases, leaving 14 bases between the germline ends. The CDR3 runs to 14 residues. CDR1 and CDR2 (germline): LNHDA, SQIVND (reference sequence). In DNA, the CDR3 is TGTGCCAGTAGTCCCCTGGTGAGGTCCTATGGCTACACCTTC. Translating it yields CASSPLVRSYGYTF.

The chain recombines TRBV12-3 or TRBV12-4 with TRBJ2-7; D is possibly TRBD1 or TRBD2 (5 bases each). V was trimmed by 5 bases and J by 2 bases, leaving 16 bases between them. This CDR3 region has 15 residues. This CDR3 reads CASSLGVGETYEQYV. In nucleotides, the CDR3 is TGTGCCAGCAGTCTGGGGGTAGGGGAAACCTACGAGCAGTACGTC.

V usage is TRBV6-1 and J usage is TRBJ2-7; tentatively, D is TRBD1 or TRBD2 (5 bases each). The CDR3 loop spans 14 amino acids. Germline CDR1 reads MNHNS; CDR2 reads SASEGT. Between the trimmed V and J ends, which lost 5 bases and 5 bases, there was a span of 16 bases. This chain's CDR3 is CASSSREGYHEQYF. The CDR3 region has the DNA TGTGCCAGCAGTTCCAGAGAGGGGTACCACGAGCAGTACTTC.

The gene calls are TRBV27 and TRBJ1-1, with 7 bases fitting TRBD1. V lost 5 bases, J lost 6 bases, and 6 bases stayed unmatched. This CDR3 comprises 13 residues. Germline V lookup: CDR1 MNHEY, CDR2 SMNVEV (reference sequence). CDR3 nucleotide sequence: TGTGCCAGCAGTGTCGGGACAGCCCCTGAAGCTTTCTTT. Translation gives CASSVGTAPEAFF.

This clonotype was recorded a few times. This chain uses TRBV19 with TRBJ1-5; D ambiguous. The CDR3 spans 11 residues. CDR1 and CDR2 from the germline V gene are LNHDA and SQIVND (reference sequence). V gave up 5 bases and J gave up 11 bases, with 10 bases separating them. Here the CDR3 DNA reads TGTGCCAGTAGTCCTCCCCCGGCCCAGCATTTT. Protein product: CASSPPPAQHF.

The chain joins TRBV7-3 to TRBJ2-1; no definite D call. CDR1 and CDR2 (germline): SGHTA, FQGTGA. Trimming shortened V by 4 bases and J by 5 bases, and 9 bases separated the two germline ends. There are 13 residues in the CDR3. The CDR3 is CASSSRPNNEQFF. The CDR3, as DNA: TGTGCCAGCAGCTCCCGACCCAACAATGAGCAGTTCTTC.

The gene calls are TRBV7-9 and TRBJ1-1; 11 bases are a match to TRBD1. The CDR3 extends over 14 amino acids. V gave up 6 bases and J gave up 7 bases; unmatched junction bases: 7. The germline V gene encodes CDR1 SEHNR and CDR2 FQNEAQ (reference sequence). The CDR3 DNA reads TGTGCCAGCAGATCACCGGGACAGGGGGTTGAAGCTTTCTTT. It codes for CASRSPGQGVEAFF.

The CDR3 spells CATSRDRSSYEQYV. CDR3 nucleotide sequence: TGTGCCACCAGCAGAGACCGGAGCTCCTACGAGCAGTACGTC. The rearrangement uses TRBV15 and TRBJ2-7; the D is unclear. This CDR3 contains 14 residues. CDR1 and CDR2 from the germline V gene are LNHNV and YYDKDF (reference sequence). The V end was cut by 0 bases, the J end by 0 bases, with 6 bases between.

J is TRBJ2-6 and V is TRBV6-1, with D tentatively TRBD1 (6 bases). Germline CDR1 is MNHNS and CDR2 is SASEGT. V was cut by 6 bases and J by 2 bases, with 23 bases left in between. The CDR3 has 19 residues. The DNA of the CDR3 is TGTGCCAGCAGCTCCCGGGACACAACTAGGATGGCTGGGGCCAACGTCCTGACTTTC. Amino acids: CASSSRDTTRMAGANVLTF.

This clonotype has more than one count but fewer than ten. The CDR3 DNA reads TGTGCCAGCAGCCCCTCCCGGGATATGTATGGCTACACCTTC. As protein: CASSPSRDMYGYTF. V is TRBV7-2 and J is TRBJ1-2; no firm D call. V lost 5 bases and J 5 bases, leaving 15 bases between the germline ends. The germline V gene encodes CDR1 SGHTA and CDR2 FQGNSA. CDR3 length equals 14 residues.

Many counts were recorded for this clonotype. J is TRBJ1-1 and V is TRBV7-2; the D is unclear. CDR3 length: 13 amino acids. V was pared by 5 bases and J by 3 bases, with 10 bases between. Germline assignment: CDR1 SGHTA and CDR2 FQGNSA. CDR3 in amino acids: CASSRGRDTEAFF. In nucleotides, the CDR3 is TGTGCCAGCAGCCGCGGAAGGGACACTGAAGCTTTCTTT. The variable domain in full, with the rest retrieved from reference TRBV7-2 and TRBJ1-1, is GAGVSQSPSNKVTEKGKDVELRCDPISGHTALYWYRQSLGQGLEFLIYFQGNSAPDKSGLPSDRFSAERTGGSVSTLTIQRTQQEDSAVYLCASSRGRDTEAFFGQGTRLTVV.

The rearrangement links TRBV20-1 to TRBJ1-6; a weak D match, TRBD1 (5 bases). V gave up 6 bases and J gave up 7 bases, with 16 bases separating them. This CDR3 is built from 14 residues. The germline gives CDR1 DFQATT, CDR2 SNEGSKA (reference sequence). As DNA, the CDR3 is TGCAGTGCCAGTCGGTTAGGGGAGAATTCACCCCTCCACTTT. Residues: CSASRLGENSPLHF.

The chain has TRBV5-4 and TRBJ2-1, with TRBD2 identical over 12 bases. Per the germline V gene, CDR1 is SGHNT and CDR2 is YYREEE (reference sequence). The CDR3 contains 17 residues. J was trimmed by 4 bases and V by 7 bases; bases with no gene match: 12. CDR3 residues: CASGTATGTSGYNEQFF. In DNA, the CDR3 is TGTGCCAGCGGGACTGCGACCGGGACTAGCGGGTACAATGAGCAGTTCTTC.

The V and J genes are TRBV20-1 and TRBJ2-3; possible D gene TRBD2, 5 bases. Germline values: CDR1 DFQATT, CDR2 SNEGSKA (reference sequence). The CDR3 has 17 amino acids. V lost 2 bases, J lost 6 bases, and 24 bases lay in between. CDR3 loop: CSARISSRGILKDTQYF. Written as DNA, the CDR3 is TGCAGTGCTAGAATCTCCTCTCGGGGTATACTCAAGGATACGCAGTATTTT.

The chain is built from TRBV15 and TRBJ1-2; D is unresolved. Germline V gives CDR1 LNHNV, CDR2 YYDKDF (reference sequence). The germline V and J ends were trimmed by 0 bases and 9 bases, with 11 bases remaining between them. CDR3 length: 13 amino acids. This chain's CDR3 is CATSRDWEGSYTF. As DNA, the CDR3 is TGTGCCACCAGCAGAGATTGGGAGGGAAGCTACACCTTC.

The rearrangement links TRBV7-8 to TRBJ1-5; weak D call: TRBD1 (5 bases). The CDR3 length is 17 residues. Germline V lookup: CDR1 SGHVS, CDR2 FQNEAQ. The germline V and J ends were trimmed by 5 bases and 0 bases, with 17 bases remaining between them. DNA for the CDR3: TGTGCCAGCAGCCCCGGGACGGCTGCCGCTAGCAATCAGCCCCAGCATTTT. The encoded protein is CASSPGTAAASNQPQHF.